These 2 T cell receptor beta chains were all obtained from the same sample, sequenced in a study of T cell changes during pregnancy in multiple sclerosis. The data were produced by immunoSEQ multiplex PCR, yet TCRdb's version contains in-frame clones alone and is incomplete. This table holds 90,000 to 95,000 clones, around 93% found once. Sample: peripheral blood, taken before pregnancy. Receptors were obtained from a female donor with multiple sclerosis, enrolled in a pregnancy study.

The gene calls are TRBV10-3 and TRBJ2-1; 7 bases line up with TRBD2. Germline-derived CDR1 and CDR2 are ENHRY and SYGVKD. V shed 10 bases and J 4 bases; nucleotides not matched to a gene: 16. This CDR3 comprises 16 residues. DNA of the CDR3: TGTGCCACCGGGGCGACGCGGCTAGCGGATTACAATGAGCAGTTCTTC. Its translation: CATGATRLADYNEQFF.

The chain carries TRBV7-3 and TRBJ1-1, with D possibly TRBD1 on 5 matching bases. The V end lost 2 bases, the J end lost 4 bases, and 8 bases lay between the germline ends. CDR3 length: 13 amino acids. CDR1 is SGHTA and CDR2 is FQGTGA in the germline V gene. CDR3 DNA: TGTGCCAGCAGCTTACAGGGAAGCACTGAAGCTTTCTTT. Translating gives CASSLQGSTEAFF.